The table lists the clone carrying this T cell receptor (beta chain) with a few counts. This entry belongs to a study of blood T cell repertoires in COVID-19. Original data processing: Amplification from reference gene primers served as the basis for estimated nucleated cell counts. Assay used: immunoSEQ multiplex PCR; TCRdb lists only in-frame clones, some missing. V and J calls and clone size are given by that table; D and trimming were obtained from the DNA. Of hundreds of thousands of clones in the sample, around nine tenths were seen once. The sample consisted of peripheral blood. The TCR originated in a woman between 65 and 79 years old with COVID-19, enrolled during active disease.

In nucleotides, the CDR3 is TGTGCCACCAGCAGAGGAGGAAGTCAGGGGGCCCTCTATGGCTACACCTTC. Its translation: CATSRGGSQGALYGYTF. This rearrangement joins TRBV15 to TRBJ1-2, with 8 bases matching TRBD1. The germline V gene has CDR1 LNHNV and CDR2 YYDKDF (reference sequence). The CDR3 runs to 17 residues. J gave up 4 bases and V 1 base, and 11 bases lay outside the gene matches.